This T cell receptor beta chain appears in the sequencing data of a study of human T cells and chemical hapten exposure. Time point described: healthy volunteer bleed at 6 weeks. Extraction of total RNA was performed on unfractionated whole blood. Authors' processing steps: There were a median of around 97,000 TCRs per sample, with a range from roughly 20,000 to 700,000. MiXCR, applied by TCRdb to the RACE reads, yields one record per CDR3 protein. TCRdb, not the original authors, processed these V and J calls. The sample lists about 77,000 distinct CDR3 sequences, about 8.6% seen once, with roughly 1.6% in the top ten. This clonotype was counted many times. The antigen is undetermined. Study results and caveats: No shift was seen in TCRs above 1 in 1000 frequency with DPC sensitization.

The sequencing sample was made of whole blood. This receptor was taken from a female donor in good health. Some clones in this sample may be carry-over from other donors' samples.

CDR3 in amino acids: CASPRSVNEQFF. CDR3 nucleotides: TGTGCCTCCCCGCGGAGCGTCAATGAGCAGTTCTTC. This chain links TRBV27 with TRBJ2-1; unclear D gene. The germline CDR1 and CDR2 sequences are MNHEY and SMNVEV (reference sequence). V was cut by 11 bases and J by 6 bases, with 14 bases left in between. The CDR3 is 12 amino acids.